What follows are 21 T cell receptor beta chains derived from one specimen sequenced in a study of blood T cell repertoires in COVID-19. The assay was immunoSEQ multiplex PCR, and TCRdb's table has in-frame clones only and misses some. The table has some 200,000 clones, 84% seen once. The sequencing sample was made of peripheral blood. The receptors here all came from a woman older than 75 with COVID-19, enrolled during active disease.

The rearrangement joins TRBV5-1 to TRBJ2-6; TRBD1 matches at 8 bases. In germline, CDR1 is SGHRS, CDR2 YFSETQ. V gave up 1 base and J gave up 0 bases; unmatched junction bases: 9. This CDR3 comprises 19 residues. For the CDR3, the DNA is TGCGCCAGCAGCTTGATTTCCGGGACAGGAGCCTCTGGGGCCAACGTCCTGACTTTC. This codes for CASSLISGTGASGANVLTF.

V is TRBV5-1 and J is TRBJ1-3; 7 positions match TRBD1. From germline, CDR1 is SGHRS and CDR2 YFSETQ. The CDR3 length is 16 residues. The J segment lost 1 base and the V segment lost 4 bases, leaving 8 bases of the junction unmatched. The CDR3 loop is CASSVTGVRSGNTIYF. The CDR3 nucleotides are TGCGCCAGCAGCGTTACAGGGGTTCGATCTGGAAACACCATATATTTT.

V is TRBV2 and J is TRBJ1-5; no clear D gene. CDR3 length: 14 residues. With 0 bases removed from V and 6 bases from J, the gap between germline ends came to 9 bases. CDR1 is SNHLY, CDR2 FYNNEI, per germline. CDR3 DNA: TGTGCCAGCAGTGAAGCGCTCCCGAGTCAGCCCCAGCATTTT. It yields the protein CASSEALPSQPQHF.

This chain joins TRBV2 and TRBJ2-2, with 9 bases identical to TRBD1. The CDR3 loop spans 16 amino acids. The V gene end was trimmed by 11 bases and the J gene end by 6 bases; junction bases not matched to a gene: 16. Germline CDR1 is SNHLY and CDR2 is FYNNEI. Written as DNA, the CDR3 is TGTGCCGGATATTCACCCGGGACAGGGTTACCCGGGGAGCTGTTTTTT. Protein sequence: CAGYSPGTGLPGELFF.

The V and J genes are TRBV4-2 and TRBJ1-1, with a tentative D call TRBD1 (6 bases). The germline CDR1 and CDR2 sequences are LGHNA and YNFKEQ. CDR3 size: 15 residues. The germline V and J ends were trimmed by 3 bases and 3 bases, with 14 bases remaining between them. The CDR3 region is CASSHLGGGDTEAFF. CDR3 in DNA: TGTGCCAGCAGCCACCTCGGGGGGGGCGACACTGAAGCTTTCTTT.

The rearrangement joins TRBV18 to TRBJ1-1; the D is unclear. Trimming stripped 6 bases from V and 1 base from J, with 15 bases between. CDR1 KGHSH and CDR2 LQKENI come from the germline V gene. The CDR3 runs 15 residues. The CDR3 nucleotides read TGTGCCAGCTCCCCCAGGCAGGTGAGGAACACTGAAGCTTTCTTT. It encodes CASSPRQVRNTEAFF.

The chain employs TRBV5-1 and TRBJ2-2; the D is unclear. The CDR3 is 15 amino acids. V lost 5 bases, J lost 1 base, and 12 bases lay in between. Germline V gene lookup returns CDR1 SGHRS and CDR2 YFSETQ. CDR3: CASSVQVQNTGELFF. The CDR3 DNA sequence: TGCGCCAGCAGTGTTCAGGTTCAGAACACCGGGGAGCTGTTTTTT. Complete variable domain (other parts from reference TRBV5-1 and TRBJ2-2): KAGVTQTPRYLIKTRGQQVTLSCSPISGHRSVSWYQQTPGQGLQFLFEYFSETQRNKGNFPGRFSGRQFSNSRSEMNVSTLELGDSALYLCASSVQVQNTGELFFGEGSRLTVL.

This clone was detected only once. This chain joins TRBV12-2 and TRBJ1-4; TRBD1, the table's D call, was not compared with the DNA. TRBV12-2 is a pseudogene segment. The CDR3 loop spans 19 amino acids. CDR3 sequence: CASRKRTDRGLATNEKLFF. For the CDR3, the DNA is TGTGCAAGTCGCAAGCGGACGGACAGGGGGCTTGCAACTAATGAAAAACTGTTTTTT.

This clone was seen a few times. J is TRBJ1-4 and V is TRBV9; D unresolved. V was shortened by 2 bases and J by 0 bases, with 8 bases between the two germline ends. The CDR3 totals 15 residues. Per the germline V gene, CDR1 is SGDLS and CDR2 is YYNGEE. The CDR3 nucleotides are TGTGCCAGCAGCGTCCACACCTCAACTAATGAAAAACTGTTTTTT. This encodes CASSVHTSTNEKLFF. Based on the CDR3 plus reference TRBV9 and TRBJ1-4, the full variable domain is DSGVTQTPKHLITATGQRVTLRCSPRSGDLSVYWYQQSLDQGLQFLIQYYNGEERAKGNILERFSAQQFPDLHSELNLSSLELGDSALYFCASSVHTSTNEKLFFGSGTQLSVL.

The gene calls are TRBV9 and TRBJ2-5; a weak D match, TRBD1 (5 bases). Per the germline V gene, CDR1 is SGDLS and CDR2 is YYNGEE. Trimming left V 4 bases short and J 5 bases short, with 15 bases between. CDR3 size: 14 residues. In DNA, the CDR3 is TGTGCCAGCAGCTCCGGCCAGGGCTGGGAGACCCAGTACTTC. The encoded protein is CASSSGQGWETQYF.

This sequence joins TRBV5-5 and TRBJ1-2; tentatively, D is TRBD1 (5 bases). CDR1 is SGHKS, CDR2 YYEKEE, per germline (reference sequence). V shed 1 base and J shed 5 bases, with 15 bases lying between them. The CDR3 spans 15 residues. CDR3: CASSLRLGQGYGYTF. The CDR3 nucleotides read TGTGCCAGCAGCTTGAGACTGGGGCAGGGTTATGGCTACACCTTC.

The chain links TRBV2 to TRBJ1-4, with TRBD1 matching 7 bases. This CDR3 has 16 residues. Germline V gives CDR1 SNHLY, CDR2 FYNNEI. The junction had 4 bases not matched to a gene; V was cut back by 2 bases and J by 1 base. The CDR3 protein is CASSEPNRGTNEKLFF. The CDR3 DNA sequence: TGTGCCAGCAGTGAACCTAACAGGGGAACTAATGAAAAACTGTTTTTT.

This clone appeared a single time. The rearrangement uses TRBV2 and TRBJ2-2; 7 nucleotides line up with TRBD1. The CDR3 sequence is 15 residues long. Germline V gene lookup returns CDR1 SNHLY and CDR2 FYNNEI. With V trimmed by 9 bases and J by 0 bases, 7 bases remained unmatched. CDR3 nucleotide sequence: TGTGCCAGTCTCATGGACAGGTCGAACACCGGGGAGCTGTTTTTT. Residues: CASLMDRSNTGELFF.

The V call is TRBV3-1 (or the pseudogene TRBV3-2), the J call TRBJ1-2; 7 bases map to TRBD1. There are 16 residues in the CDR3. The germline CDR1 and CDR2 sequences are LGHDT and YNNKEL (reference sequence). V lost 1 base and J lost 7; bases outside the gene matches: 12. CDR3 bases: TGTGCCAGCAGCCAAGGGCGTTTAGGGGGCGTGGGTGGCTACACCTTC. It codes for CASSQGRLGGVGGYTF.

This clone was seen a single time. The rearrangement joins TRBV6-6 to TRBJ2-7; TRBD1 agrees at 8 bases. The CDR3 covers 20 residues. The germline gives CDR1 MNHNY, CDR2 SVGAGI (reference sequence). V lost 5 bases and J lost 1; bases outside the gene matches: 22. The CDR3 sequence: CASSPSNLRGRRMESYEQYF. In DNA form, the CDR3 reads TGTGCCAGCAGTCCGAGCAACCTCAGGGGGCGAAGAATGGAGTCCTACGAGCAGTACTTC.

The CDR3 loop reads CASSPSTSTDTQYF. The CDR3 DNA sequence: TGCGCCAGCAGCCCTTCGACTAGCACAGATACGCAGTATTTT. The rearrangement links TRBV5-1 to TRBJ2-3; D remains unclear. Looked up from germline, CDR1 is SGHRS and CDR2 is YFSETQ. V was shortened by 4 bases and J by 0 bases, with 9 bases between the two germline ends. The CDR3 runs to 14 residues.

CDR3 region: CASSSSKNIQYF. The CDR3 region has the DNA TGTGCCAGTAGTTCCTCCAAAAACATTCAGTACTTC. The chain employs TRBV19 and TRBJ2-4; no reliable D call. Germline-derived CDR1 and CDR2 are LNHDA and SQIVND (reference sequence). V lost 5 bases and J 2 bases, leaving 4 bases between the germline ends. The CDR3 is made up of 12 amino acids.

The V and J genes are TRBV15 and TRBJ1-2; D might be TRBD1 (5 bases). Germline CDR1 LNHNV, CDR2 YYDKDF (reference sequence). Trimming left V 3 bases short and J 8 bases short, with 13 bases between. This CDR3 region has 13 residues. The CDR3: CATSSRVRAGYTF. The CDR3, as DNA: TGTGCCACCAGCAGCAGGGTCCGGGCAGGCTACACCTTC.

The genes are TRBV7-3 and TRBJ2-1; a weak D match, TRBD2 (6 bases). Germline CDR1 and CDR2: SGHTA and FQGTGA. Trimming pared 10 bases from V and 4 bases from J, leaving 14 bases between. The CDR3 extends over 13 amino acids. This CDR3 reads CATAAGIYNEQFF. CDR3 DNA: TGTGCCACTGCGGCGGGGATATACAATGAGCAGTTCTTC.

This CDR3 is CASSFSPQGEKLFF. CDR3 coding DNA: TGTGCCAGCAGTTTTTCCCCCCAGGGTGAAAAACTGTTTTTT. This chain joins TRBV27 and TRBJ1-4; the D gene is possibly TRBD1 (5 bases). The CDR3 has 14 residues. Germline CDR1 and CDR2: MNHEY and SMNVEV (reference sequence). Trimming took off 3 bases at V and 7 bases at J, with 12 bases between the two ends.

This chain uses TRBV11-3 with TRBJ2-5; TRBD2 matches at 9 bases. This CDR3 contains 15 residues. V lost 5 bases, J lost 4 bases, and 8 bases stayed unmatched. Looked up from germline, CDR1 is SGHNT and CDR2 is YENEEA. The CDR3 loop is CASSETAGGPETQYF. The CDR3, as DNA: TGTGCCAGCAGCGAAACGGCGGGAGGGCCAGAGACCCAGTACTTC.